This T cell receptor (beta chain) was sequenced for a study of technical replicates of blood from a handful of donors. Sequenced by immunoSEQ multiplex PCR; TCRdb stores in-frame clones only, minus some. Among tens of thousands of clones listed, about 94% were seen once. CDR3 length: 13 residues. Germline-derived CDR1 and CDR2 are LNHDA and SQIVND (reference sequence). V lost 3 bases and J 6 bases, leaving 8 bases between the germline ends. The chain carries TRBV19 and TRBJ2-2, with D perhaps matching TRBD2 (5 bases). The origin of this receptor is a human donor in good health. The sequenced sample was T cells isolated from PBMCs. CDR3 coding DNA: TGTGCCAGTAGTATGATGGAGGCCGGGGAGCTGTTTTTT. Translating gives CASSMMEAGELFF.